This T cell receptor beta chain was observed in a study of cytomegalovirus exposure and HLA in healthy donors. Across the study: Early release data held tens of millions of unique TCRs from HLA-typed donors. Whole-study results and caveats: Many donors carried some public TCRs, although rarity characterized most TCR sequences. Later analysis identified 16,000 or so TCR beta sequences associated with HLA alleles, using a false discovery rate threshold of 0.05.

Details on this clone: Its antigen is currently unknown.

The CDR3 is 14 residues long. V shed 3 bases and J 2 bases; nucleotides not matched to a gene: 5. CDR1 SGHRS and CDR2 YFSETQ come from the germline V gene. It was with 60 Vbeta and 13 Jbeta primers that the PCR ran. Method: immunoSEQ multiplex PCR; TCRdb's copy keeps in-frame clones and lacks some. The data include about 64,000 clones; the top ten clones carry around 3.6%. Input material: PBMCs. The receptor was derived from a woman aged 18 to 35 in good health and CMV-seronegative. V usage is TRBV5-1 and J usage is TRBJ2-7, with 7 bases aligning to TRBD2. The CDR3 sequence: CASSSGGSPYEQYF. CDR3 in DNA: TGCGCCAGCAGCTCGGGCGGGAGCCCCTACGAGCAGTACTTC.